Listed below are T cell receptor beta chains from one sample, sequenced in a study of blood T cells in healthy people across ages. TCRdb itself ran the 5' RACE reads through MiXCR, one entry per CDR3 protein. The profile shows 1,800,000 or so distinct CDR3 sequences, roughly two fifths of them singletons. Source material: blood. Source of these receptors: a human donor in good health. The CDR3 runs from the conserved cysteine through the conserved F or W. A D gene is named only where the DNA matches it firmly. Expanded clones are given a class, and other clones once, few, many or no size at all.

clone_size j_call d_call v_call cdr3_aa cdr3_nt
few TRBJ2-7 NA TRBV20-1 CSANRDVGSYEQYF TGCAGTGCTAACCGGGACGTTGGATCCTACGAGCAGTACTTC
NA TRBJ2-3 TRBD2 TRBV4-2 CASSRTSLAGGYTDTQYF TGTGCCAGCAGTCGAACCTCTCTAGCGGGGGGGTACACAGATACGCAGTATTTT
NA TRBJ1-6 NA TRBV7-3 CASSLYSRGSPLHF TGTGCCAGCAGCTTATACAGCAGGGGTTCACCCCTCCACTTT
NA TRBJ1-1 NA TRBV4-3 CASSQAYRVNTEAFF TGCGCCAGCAGCCAAGCGTATCGGGTGAACACTGAAGCTTTCTTT
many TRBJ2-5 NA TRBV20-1 CSAGGTPSSFQETQYF TGCAGTGCTGGCGGGACACCAAGTAGTTTCCAAGAGACCCAGTACTTC
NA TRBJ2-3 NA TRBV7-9 CASSASIQGWTDTQYF TGTGCCAGCAGCGCGTCGATACAGGGTTGGACAGATACGCAGTATTTT
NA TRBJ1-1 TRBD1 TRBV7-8 CASSRRDSRTINTEAFF TGTGCCAGCAGCCGAAGGGACAGTCGGACGATCAACACTGAAGCTTTCTTT
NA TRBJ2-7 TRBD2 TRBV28 CASSSPLMTSGGPYEQYF TGTGCCAGCAGTTCCCCATTAATGACTAGCGGGGGCCCCTACGAGCAGTACTTC
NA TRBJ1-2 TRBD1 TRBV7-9 CASSFAGTGGLNYGYTF TGTGCCAGCAGCTTCGCAGGGACAGGGGGCCTTAACTATGGCTACACCTTC
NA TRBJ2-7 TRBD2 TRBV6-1 CASSRLAGGIYEQYF TGTGCCAGCAGTCGACTAGCGGGGGGCATCTACGAGCAGTACTTC
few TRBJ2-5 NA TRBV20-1 CSARQDPRFGTQYF TGCAGTGCTAGACAAGACCCTCGGTTTGGGACCCAGTACTTC
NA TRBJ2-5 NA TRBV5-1 CASPPQGREETQYF TGCGCCAGCCCGCCCCAGGGGCGGGAAGAGACCCAGTACTTC
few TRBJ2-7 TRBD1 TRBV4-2 CASSQAPGQGISYNEQYF TGTGCCAGCAGCCAAGCCCCCGGACAGGGGATCTCCTACAATGAGCAGTACTTC
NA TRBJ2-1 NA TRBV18 CASSRRQVPSTAYNEQFF TGTGCCAGCTCAAGACGACAGGTACCTTCTACTGCCTACAATGAGCAGTTCTTC
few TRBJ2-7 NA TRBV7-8 CASSKLGPSYEQYF TGTGCCAGCAGCAAACTAGGACCCTCATACGAGCAGTACTTC
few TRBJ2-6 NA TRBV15 CATSRDGRAVSGANVLTF TGTGCCACCAGCAGAGATGGTAGGGCTGTTTCTGGGGCCAACGTCCTGACTTTC
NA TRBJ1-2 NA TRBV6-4 CASSDAPGLASYTF TGTGCCAGCAGTGACGCCCCGGGATTGGCGAGCTACACCTTC
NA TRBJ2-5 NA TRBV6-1 CASSGYKETQYF TGTGCCAGCAGTGGATATAAGGAGACCCAGTACTTC
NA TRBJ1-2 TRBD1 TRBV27 CASSPTQGYGYTF TGTGCCAGCAGTCCCACACAGGGGTATGGCTACACCTTC
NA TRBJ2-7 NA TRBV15 CATSTHENGLEQYF TGTGCCACCAGCACTCATGAGAACGGGCTCGAGCAGTACTTC
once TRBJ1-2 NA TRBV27 CASSLSGAQNYGYTF TGTGCCAGCAGTTTATCCGGGGCACAGAACTATGGCTACACCTTC
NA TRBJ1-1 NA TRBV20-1 CSARARRTEAFF TGCAGTGCTAGGGCCCGAAGGACTGAAGCTTTCTTT
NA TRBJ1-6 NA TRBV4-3 CASSQAKGRAYNSPLHF TGCGCCAGCAGCCAGGCGAAGGGCAGGGCCTATAATTCACCCCTCCACTTT
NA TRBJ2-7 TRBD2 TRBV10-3 CAISPSQGLAKNEQYF TGTGCCATCAGTCCTTCCCAGGGACTAGCTAAAAACGAGCAGTACTTC
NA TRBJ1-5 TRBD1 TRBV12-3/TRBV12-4 CASSLTGRRQPQHF TGTGCCAGTAGTTTGACAGGGCGACGTCAGCCCCAGCATTTT
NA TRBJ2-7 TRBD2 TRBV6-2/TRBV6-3 CASSRLGLAVSYEQYF TGTGCCAGCAGCCGGCTCGGACTAGCGGTTTCCTACGAGCAGTACTTC
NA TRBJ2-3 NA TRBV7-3 CASSLRAAGPYTQYF TGTGCCAGCAGCTTACGGGCAGCCGGGCCTTATACGCAGTATTTT
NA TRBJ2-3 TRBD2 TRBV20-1 CSASHGPSGGGTDTQYF TGCAGTGCTAGCCATGGTCCTAGCGGGGGTGGCACAGATACGCAGTATTTT
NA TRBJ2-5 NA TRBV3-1 CASRQALRGGQETWYF TGTGCCAGCAGGCAAGCGTTGAGGGGAGGACAAGAGACCTGGTACTTC
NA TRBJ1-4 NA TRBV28 CASSFTKRRTNEKLFF TGTGCCAGCAGTTTTACTAAGAGGAGGACTAATGAAAAACTGTTTTTT
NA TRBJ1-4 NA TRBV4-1 CASSQDQSPNEKLFF TGCGCCAGCAGCCAAGATCAGTCACCCAATGAAAAACTGTTTTTT
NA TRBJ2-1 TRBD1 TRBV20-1 CSAKTGGYNEQFF TGCAGTGCTAAGACAGGGGGATACAATGAGCAGTTCTTC
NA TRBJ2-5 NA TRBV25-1 CASREGQRETQYF TGTGCCAGCAGGGAGGGACAGAGGGAGACCCAGTACTTC
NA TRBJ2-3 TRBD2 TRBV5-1 CASSLVRGGQADTQYF TGCGCCAGCAGCTTGGTTCGCGGGGGGCAGGCAGATACGCAGTATTTT
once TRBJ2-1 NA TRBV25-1 CASSARGNYNEQFF TGTGCCAGCAGTGCAAGGGGAAACTACAATGAGCAGTTCTTC
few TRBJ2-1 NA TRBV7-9 CASSKQGHEQFF TGTGCCAGCAGCAAACAGGGCCATGAGCAGTTCTTC
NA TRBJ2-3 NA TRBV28 CASSPLWKGKTDTQYF TGTGCCAGCAGTCCCCTATGGAAGGGAAAGACAGATACGCAGTATTTT
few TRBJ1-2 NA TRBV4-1 CASSLTSPGLLEGYTF TGCGCCAGCAGCCTAACAAGCCCGGGGCTTCTGGAAGGCTACACCTTC
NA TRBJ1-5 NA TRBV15 CATSRAYREPQHF TGTGCCACCAGCAGAGCCTACAGGGAGCCCCAGCATTTT
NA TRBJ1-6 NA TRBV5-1 CASGLGTEYGLHF TGCGCCAGCGGCTTGGGCACAGAGTACGGCCTCCACTTT
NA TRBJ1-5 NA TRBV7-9 CASSSTSGNNQPQHF TGTGCCAGCAGCTCGACTTCAGGGAACAATCAGCCCCAGCATTTT
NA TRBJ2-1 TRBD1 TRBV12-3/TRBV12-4 CASSVGQGGPYNEQFF TGTGCCAGCAGCGTCGGACAGGGAGGACCCTACAATGAGCAGTTCTTC
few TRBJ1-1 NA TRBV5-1 CASSFPPNTEAFF TGCGCCAGCAGCTTCCCCCCGAACACTGAAGCTTTCTTT
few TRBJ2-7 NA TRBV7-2 CASSLATKNYEQYF TGTGCCAGCAGCTTAGCGACTAAAAACTACGAGCAGTACTTC
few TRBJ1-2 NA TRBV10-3 CAISRTEDGYTF TGTGCCATCAGTAGGACTGAGGATGGCTACACCTTC
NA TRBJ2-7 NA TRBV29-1 CSVGARGYEQYF TGCAGCGTGGGGGCACGAGGGTACGAGCAGTACTTC
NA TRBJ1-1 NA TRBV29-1 CSVDLGEEAFF TGCAGCGTTGACCTGGGGGAAGAAGCTTTCTTT
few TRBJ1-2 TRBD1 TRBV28 CASTDREYGYTF TGTGCCAGCACGGACAGGGAGTATGGCTACACCTTC